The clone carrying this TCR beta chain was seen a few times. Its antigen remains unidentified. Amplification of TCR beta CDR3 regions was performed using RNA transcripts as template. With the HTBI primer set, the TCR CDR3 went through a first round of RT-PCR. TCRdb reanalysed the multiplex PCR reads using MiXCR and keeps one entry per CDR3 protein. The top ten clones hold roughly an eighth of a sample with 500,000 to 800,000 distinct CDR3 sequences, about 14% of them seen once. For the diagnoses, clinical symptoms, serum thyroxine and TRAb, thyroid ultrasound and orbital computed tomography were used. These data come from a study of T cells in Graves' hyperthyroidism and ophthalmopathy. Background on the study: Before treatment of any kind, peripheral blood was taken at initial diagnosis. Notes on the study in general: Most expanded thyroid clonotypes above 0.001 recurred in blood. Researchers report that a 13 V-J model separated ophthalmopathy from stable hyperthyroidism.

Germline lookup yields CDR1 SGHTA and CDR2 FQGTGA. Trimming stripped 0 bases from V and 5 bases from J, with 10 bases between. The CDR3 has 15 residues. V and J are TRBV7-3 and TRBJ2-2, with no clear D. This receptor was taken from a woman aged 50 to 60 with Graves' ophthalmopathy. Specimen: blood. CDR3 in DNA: TGTGCCAGCAGCTTAACGCCAGCCGGGACCGGGGAGCTGTTTTTT. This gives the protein CASSLTPAGTGELFF.